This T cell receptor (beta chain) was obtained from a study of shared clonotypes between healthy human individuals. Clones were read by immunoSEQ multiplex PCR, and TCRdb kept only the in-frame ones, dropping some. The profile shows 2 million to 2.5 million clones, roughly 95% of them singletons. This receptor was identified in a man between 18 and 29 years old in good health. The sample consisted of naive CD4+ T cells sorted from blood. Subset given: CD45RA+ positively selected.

CDR3 residues: CASSLVSGGSSYEQYF. CDR3 DNA: TGTGCCAGCAGCTTAGTATCCGGCGGGAGCTCCTACGAGCAGTACTTC. The J gene is TRBJ2-7, the V gene TRBV7-2, with 7 bases aligning to TRBD2. The CDR3 covers 16 residues. Germline V gives CDR1 SGHTA, CDR2 FQGNSA. V shed 1 base, J shed 0 bases, and the junction held 6 bases outside the gene matches.